This T cell receptor (beta chain) is drawn from a study of CD8+ T cells in alopecia areata. cDNA prepared by RNA extraction and subsequent reverse transcription served as the template for sequencing. TCRdb keeps only in-frame clones here, not all; method: immunoSEQ multiplex PCR. The data show tens of thousands of clones, approximately 61% seen once. The V gene's germline CDR1 is SQVTM and CDR2 ANQGSEA. With 1 base removed from V and 3 bases from J, the gap between germline ends came to 22 bases. This CDR3 spans 17 amino acids. Sequencing used CD8+ T cells sorted from blood, obtained at week 0. This chain links TRBV29-1 with TRBJ2-7; the D gene is possibly TRBD2 (5 bases). This clonotype was obtained from a human donor with alopecia areata. For the CDR3, the DNA is TGCAGCGTTGAAGTACCCAGACGAGGGTACACCCACTACGAGCAGTACTTC. Protein sequence: CSVEVPRRGYTHYEQYF.